The clone carrying this TCR beta chain has more than one count but fewer than ten. Its antigen is still unknown. This record belongs to a study of spatial heterogeneity in lung cancer. Study-level results: Ubiquitous expanded tumor TCRs surfaced in blood more at resection than they did at follow-up.

Specified time point: sample taken at primary tumor resection. There were roughly 72 donors, all of them untreated patients with early-stage non-small cell lung cancer. The sequenced material consisted of unsorted whole RNA from tumor, nontumor lung or frozen PBMC. The germline CDR1 and CDR2 sequences are SGHRS and YFSETQ. CDR3 size: 14 residues. With V trimmed by 3 bases and J by 4 bases, 7 bases remained unmatched. TCRdb itself ran the 5' RACE reads through MiXCR, one entry per CDR3 protein. This sample has about 44,000 distinct CDR3 sequences, with roughly 13% found just once. The clonotype originates from a male donor with early-stage non-small cell lung cancer. V gene TRBV5-1 combines with J gene TRBJ2-7, with 7 positions matching TRBD2. The sequencing here drew on PBMCs, taken at surgery. CDR3 loop: CASSSGGGNYEQYF. The CDR3, as DNA: TGCGCCAGCAGCTCCGGCGGGGGAAATTACGAGCAGTACTTC.